This entry lists 24 T cell receptor beta chains sequenced from one sample in a study of response to subunit inactivated influenza vaccine. Via MiXCR, TCRdb re-called the RT-PCR reads, giving one row per CDR3 protein. The sample records some 850,000 distinct CDR3 sequences, about 18% being singletons. The specimen was PBMCs from blood, collected roughly 5 days after vaccination. The receptor source for this set is a man aged 45-65 years who received an inactivated influenza vaccine.

This clonotype appeared many times. V and J are TRBV12-3 or TRBV12-4 and TRBJ2-1; D possibly corresponds to TRBD1 (5 bases). The CDR3 is 14 residues long. Trimming removed 4 bases from V and 9 bases from J, with 16 bases in between. CDR3 bases: TGTGCCAGCAGTTCAGGGTTTGCGCCTCGTGAGCAGTTCTTC. Protein product: CASSSGFAPREQFF.

The sample holds many counts of this clonotype. The chain combines TRBV7-8 with TRBJ2-7; D may be TRBD1 or TRBD2 (5 bases each). CDR3 size: 16 residues. Looked up from germline, CDR1 is SGHVS and CDR2 is FQNEAQ. V dropped 3 bases and J dropped 0 bases, with 15 bases sitting between them. The CDR3: CASSFFIGAGSYEQYF. DNA for the CDR3: TGTGCCAGCAGCTTTTTTATTGGGGCGGGCTCCTACGAGCAGTACTTC.

This rearrangement joins TRBV7-8 to TRBJ1-4, with D hard to call. Trimming removed 8 bases from V and 6 bases from J, with 16 bases in between. Germline assignment: CDR1 SGHVS and CDR2 FQNEAQ. The CDR3 is made up of 14 amino acids. The CDR3 region is CASSMAVVHEKLFF. The CDR3 DNA reads as TGTGCCAGCTCGATGGCAGTGGTTCATGAAAAACTGTTTTTT.

This clonotype was recorded many times. The chain joins TRBV7-2 to TRBJ1-6, with unresolved D. From germline, CDR1 is SGHTA and CDR2 FQGNSA. This CDR3 is 14 amino acids long. V lost 5 bases, J lost 10 bases, and 15 bases lay in between. The CDR3 DNA sequence: TGTGCCAGCAGCCCCGCCTCGACCCTATCACCCCTCCACTTT. It encodes CASSPASTLSPLHF.

This clonotype was seen repeatedly, ten times or more. The chain is built from TRBV12-3 or TRBV12-4 and TRBJ2-7; a weak D match, TRBD1 (7 bases). Trimming took off 6 bases at V and 3 bases at J, with 12 bases between the two ends. The CDR3 consists of 13 residues. For the CDR3, the DNA is TGTGCCAGCAGCCCCCAGGGGGGCTACGAGCAGTACTTC. Translation: CASSPQGGYEQYF.

This clonotype was seen many times. The gene calls are TRBV7-9 and TRBJ2-6; D is unclear. The CDR3 sequence is 15 residues long. CDR1 and CDR2 (germline): SEHNR, FQNEAQ (reference sequence). V gave up 1 base and J gave up 0 bases, with 4 bases separating them. CDR3 DNA sequence: TGTGCCAGCAGCTTAGGGAACTCTGGGGCCAACGTCCTGACTTTC. The encoded protein is CASSLGNSGANVLTF.

This clonotype occurred a few times. V gene TRBV20-1 combines with J gene TRBJ2-1; tentative D call: TRBD2 (6 bases). The germline V gene encodes CDR1 DFQATT and CDR2 SNEGSKA (reference sequence). Trimming removed 6 bases at V and 3 bases at J, with 21 bases between. CDR3 length: 16 residues. The CDR3: CSARRSGGAIYNEQFF. DNA for the CDR3: TGCAGTGCCCGAAGGAGCGGCGGGGCCATCTACAATGAGCAGTTCTTC.

The chain recombines TRBV6-1 with TRBJ2-3; a possible D gene is TRBD2 (5 bases). The CDR3 length is 17 residues. Germline-derived CDR1 and CDR2 are MNHNS and SASEGT. V lost 6 bases to trimming and J lost 3 bases, with 22 bases between them. The CDR3 spells CASRDPGGWEATDTQYF. The CDR3, as DNA: TGTGCCAGCAGAGACCCCGGAGGATGGGAAGCAACAGATACGCAGTATTTT.

Comment on this clonotype: The junction departs from the called germline gene at one end, perhaps through a read error. The V call is TRBV24-1, the J call TRBJ1-4; no reliable D call. Germline V gene lookup returns CDR1 KGHDR and CDR2 SFDVKD. CDR3 length equals 15 residues. The chain's CDR3 is CATSDPREANENLFF. The CDR3 DNA follows: TGTGCCACCAGTGATCCCCGGGAGGCAAATGAAAATCTGTTTTTT.

V is TRBV30 and J is TRBJ2-7, with a tentative D call TRBD1 (6 bases). The ends were cut back, 4 bases at V and 1 base at J, with 14 bases in the middle. This CDR3 spans 14 amino acids. Germline V lookup: CDR1 GTSNPN, CDR2 SVGIG (reference sequence). As DNA, the CDR3 is TGTGCCTGGAAGAGGACAGTTCTATCCTACGAGCAGTACTTC. It codes for CAWKRTVLSYEQYF.

The chain couples TRBV5-1 to TRBJ1-1; D not resolved. V was trimmed by 4 bases and J by 1 base, leaving 5 bases between them. This CDR3 has 12 residues. Germline CDR1 reads SGHRS; CDR2 reads YFSETQ. The CDR3 DNA reads as TGCGCCAGCAGCGCAGCGAACACTGAAGCTTTCTTT. As protein: CASSAANTEAFF.

The CDR3 DNA sequence: TGCGCCAGCAGCCGCGATGGACAAATGAACACCGGGGAGCTGTTTTTT. It encodes CASSRDGQMNTGELFF. The chain carries TRBV4-3 and TRBJ2-2, with a possible D match to TRBD1 (5 bases). Germline loops: CDR1 LGHNA, CDR2 YSLEER. The V gene lost 4 bases and the J gene lost 1 base, with 13 bases spanning the gap. The CDR3 has 16 residues.

This clonotype has just a few counts. CDR3 residues: CSVRRGGEEKLFF. CDR3 bases: TGCAGTGTCCGACGTGGGGGTGAGGAAAAACTGTTTTTT. V and J are TRBV20-1 and TRBJ1-4; a possible D gene is TRBD1 (5 bases). From germline, CDR1 is DFQATT and CDR2 SNEGSKA (reference sequence). V was cut by 7 bases and J by 8 bases, with 17 bases left in between. The CDR3 has 13 residues.

This clonotype has more than one count but fewer than ten. V gene TRBV5-1 combines with J gene TRBJ2-2; D not certain. The CDR3 totals 15 residues. Trimming removed 2 bases at V and 7 bases at J, with 15 bases between. Germline V gives CDR1 SGHRS, CDR2 YFSETQ. The CDR3: CASSFRTYTSGELFF. CDR3 DNA: TGCGCCAGCAGCTTCCGGACGTATACCAGCGGGGAGCTGTTTTTT.

This rearrangement joins TRBV11-2 to TRBJ2-3; no firm D call. The germline V gene encodes CDR1 SGHAT and CDR2 FQNNGV. Trimming cost V 1 base and J 4 bases, with 9 bases left between them. The CDR3 consists of 14 residues. This chain's CDR3 is CASSLVYSPDTQYF. CDR3 nucleotide sequence: TGTGCCAGCAGCTTAGTCTACTCGCCAGATACGCAGTATTTT. Together with reference TRBV11-2 and TRBJ2-3, the CDR3 gives the full variable domain: EAGVAQSPRYKIIEKRQSVAFWCNPISGHATLYWYQQILGQGPKLLIQFQNNGVVDDSQLPKDRFSAERLKGVDSTLKIQPAKLEDSAVYLCASSLVYSPDTQYFGPGTRLTVL.

This clonotype has more than one count but fewer than ten. The CDR3 region has the DNA TGTGCCACCAGCAGAGCAGAAACTAACTATGGCTACACCTTC. Amino acid sequence: CATSRAETNYGYTF. This rearrangement joins TRBV15 to TRBJ1-2; D remains ambiguous. Germline V gene data show CDR1 as LNHNV and CDR2 as YYDKDF (reference sequence). The CDR3 has 14 residues. Between the trimmed V and J ends, which lost 1 base and 0 bases, there was a span of 6 bases.

This clonotype was seen a handful of times. This sequence joins TRBV5-4 and TRBJ2-1, with TRBD2 identical over 14 bases. The V segment lost 5 bases and the J segment 9 bases; nucleotides outside the gene matches: 13. CDR1 and CDR2 from the germline V gene are SGHNT and YYREEE (reference sequence). The CDR3 is 17 amino acids. The CDR3 DNA reads TGTGCCAGCAGTTCGGGGACTAGCGGGAGAAATGGTGGTGAGCAGTTCTTC. This translates into CASSSGTSGRNGGEQFF.

The V and J genes are TRBV12-3 or TRBV12-4 and TRBJ2-6, with unresolved D. This CDR3 spans 17 amino acids. V was pared by 3 bases and J by 0 bases, with 12 bases between. The CDR3 is CASSLYPARSGANVLTF. DNA for the CDR3: TGTGCCAGCAGTTTGTATCCAGCCCGCTCTGGGGCCAACGTCCTGACTTTC.

The gene calls are TRBV7-9 and TRBJ2-2; D is uncertain. The CDR3 is 17 amino acids. Germline V gives CDR1 SEHNR, CDR2 FQNEAQ (reference sequence). The germline V and J ends were trimmed by 5 bases and 6 bases, with 22 bases remaining between them. In DNA form, the CDR3 reads TGTGCCAGCAGCCCCCCTAGGGTGAGGCCCAACGCCGGGGAGCTGTTTTTT. Protein: CASSPPRVRPNAGELFF.

Ten or more counts support this clonotype. The chain joins TRBV28 to TRBJ1-2; D not resolved. Per the germline V gene, CDR1 is MDHEN and CDR2 is SYDVKM. Trimming removed 3 bases from V and 5 bases from J, with 13 bases in between. The CDR3 covers 14 residues. CDR3 sequence reads: CASSFAGATYGYTF. CDR3 sequence (DNA): TGTGCCAGCAGTTTCGCCGGCGCCACTTATGGCTACACCTTC.

The chain is built from TRBV29-1 and TRBJ2-5, with 9 positions matching TRBD2. CDR3 length equals 14 residues. The germline CDR1 and CDR2 sequences are SQVTM and ANQGSEA. V lost 3 bases and J lost 4; bases outside the gene matches: 6. CDR3 bases: TGCAGCGTTGATATAGCGGGAGTGGGAGAGACCCAGTACTTC. Amino acid sequence: CSVDIAGVGETQYF.

The chain uses TRBV10-3 and TRBJ2-5; the D gene is possibly TRBD2 (7 bases). The V end lost 4 bases, the J end lost 1 base, and 16 bases lay between the germline ends. The germline V gene encodes CDR1 ENHRY and CDR2 SYGVKD. The CDR3 runs to 16 residues. The CDR3 coding sequence is TGTGCCATCAGTGCCGGTAACGGGGGGCCCCAAGAGACCCAGTACTTC. Translated, it gives CAISAGNGGPQETQYF.

The rearrangement joins TRBV20-1 to TRBJ2-2; D may be TRBD2 (5 bases). The germline gives CDR1 DFQATT, CDR2 SNEGSKA (reference sequence). The V gene lost 6 bases and the J gene lost 7 bases, with 15 bases spanning the gap. The CDR3 loop spans 13 amino acids. The CDR3 protein is CSALKRRGGELFF. In DNA form, the CDR3 reads TGCAGTGCCCTAAAGCGGCGTGGCGGGGAGCTGTTTTTT.

This clonotype has at least ten counts. The V and J genes are TRBV20-1 and TRBJ2-3; possible D gene TRBD2, 6 bases. Germline CDR1 DFQATT, CDR2 SNEGSKA (reference sequence). Trimming stripped 1 base from V and 1 base from J, with 9 bases between. The CDR3 length is 14 residues. CDR3 sequence (DNA): TGCAGTGCTAGAGCCGGGAGCCGCACAGATACGCAGTATTTT. Amino acids: CSARAGSRTDTQYF.